The present entry profiles one T cell receptor (beta chain) with its context. This clone's antigen is unknown. No much larger clone exists at a distance of one base, and base qualities are not known. This entry is derived from a study of technical replicates of blood from several donors (dated by TCRdb to 2017 to 2019). Per the germline V gene, ENHRY is the CDR1 and SYGVKD is the CDR2. The CDR3 goes from the cysteine to the phenylalanine over 13 residues. CDR3 DNA is the only sequence kept; it has 39 bases, read in frame from the first base. Here V drops 8 bases and J drops 1 base, and the junction holds 5 bases not matched to any gene. Libraries were made using the immunoSEQ multiplex PCR assay. What TCRdb holds here is the immuneACCESS table cut down to in-frame rearrangements. Part of the clones is not present; checked against another copy, under half of the missing clones reflect an unresolved V gene, and the others are unexplained. For this sample the table gives roughly 76,000 clones, of which about 91% were detected only once. The ten largest clones add up to about 0.4% of the sample.

This TCR came from a human donor in good health. Some clones in this sample may be carry-over from other donors' samples. Sequenced material: T cells isolated from PBMCs. This receptor chain uses TRBV10-3 and TRBJ2-7; TRBD2 fits 7 bases in the junction. The DNA sequence is as follows: TGTGCCATCGCTGCTAGCGGTTCCTACGAGCAGTACTTC. Its amino acids are CAIAASGSYEQYF.